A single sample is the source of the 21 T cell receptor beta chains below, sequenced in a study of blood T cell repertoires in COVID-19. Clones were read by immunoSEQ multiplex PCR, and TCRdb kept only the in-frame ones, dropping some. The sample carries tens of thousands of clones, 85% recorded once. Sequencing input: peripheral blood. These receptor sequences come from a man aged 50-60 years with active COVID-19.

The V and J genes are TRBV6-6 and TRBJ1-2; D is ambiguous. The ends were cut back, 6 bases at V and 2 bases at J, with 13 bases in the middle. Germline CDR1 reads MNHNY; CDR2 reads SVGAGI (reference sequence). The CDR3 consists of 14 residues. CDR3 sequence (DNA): TGTGCCAGCAGCCGCCCGGGAACAAACTATGGCTACACCTTC. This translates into CASSRPGTNYGYTF.

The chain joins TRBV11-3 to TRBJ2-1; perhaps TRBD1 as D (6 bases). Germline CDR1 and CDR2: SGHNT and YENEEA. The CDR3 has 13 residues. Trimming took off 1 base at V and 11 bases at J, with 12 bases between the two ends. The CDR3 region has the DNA TGTGCCAGCAGCTTAGGGGGGCCTGATCAGCAGTTCTTC. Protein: CASSLGGPDQQFF.

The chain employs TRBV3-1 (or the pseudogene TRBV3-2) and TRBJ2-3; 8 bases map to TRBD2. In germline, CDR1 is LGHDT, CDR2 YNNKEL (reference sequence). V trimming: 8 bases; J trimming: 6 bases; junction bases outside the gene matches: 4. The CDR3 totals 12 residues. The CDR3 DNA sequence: TGTGCCAGCCCTCGGGGGGGGGATACGCAGTATTTT. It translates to CASPRGGDTQYF.

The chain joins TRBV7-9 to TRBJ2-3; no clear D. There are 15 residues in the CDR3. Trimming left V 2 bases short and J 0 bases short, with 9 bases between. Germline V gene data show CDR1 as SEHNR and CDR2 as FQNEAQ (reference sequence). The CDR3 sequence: CASSLSQRSTDTQYF. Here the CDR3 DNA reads TGTGCCAGCAGCTTAAGCCAGAGGAGCACAGATACGCAGTATTTT.

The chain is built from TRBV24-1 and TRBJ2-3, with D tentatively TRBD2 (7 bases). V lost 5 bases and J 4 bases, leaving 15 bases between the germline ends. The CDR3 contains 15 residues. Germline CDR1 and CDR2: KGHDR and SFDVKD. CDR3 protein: CATSGQGGGSDTQYF. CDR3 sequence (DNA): TGTGCCACCAGTGGGCAAGGGGGGGGCTCAGATACGCAGTATTTT.

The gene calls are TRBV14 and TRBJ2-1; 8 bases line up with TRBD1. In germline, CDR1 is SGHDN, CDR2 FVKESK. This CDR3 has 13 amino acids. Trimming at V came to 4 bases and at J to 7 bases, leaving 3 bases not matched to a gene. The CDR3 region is CASSRQGWNEQFF. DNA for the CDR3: TGTGCCAGCAGCCGACAGGGGTGGAATGAGCAGTTCTTC.

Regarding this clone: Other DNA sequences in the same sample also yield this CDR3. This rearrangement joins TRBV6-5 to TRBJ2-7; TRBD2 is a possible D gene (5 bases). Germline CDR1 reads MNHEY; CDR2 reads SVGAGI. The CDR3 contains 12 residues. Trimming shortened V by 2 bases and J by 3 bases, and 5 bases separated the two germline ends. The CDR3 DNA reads TGTGCCAGCAGTTACGCGGGCTACGAGCAGTACTTC. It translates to CASSYAGYEQYF.

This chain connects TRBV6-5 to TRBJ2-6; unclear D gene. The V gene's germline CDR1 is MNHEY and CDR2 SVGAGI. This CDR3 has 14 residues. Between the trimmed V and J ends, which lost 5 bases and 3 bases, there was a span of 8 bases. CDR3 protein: CASSTPGGANVLTF. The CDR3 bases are TGTGCCAGCAGTACCCCAGGTGGGGCCAACGTCCTGACTTTC.

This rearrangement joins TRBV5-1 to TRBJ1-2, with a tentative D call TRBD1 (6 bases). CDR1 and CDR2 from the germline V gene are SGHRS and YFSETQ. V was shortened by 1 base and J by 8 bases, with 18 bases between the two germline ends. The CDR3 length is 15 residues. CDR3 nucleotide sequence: TGCGCCAGCAGCTTGATCGGGGGGCCGTCTGGAGGCTACACCTTC. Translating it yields CASSLIGGPSGGYTF. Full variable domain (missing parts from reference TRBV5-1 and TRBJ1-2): KAGVTQTPRYLIKTRGQQVTLSCSPISGHRSVSWYQQTPGQGLQFLFEYFSETQRNKGNFPGRFSGRQFSNSRSEMNVSTLELGDSALYLCASSLIGGPSGGYTFGSGTRLTVV.

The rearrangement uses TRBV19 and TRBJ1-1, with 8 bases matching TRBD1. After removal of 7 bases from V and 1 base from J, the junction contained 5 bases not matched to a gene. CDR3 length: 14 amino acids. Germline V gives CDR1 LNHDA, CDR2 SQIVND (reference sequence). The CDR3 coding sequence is TGTGCCAGTACCGCGGACAGGGAGAACACTGAAGCTTTCTTT. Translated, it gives CASTADRENTEAFF.

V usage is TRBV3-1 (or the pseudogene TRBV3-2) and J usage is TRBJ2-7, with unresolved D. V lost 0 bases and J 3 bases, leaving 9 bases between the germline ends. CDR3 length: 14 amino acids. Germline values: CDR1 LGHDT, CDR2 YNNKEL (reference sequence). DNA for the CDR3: TGTGCCAGCAGCCAAGATTGGGCAGTCTACGAGCAGTACTTC. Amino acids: CASSQDWAVYEQYF.

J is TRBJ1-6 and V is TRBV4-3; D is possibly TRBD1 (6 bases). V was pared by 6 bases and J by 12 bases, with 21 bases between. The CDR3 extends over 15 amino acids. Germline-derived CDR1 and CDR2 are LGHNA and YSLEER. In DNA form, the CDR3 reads TGCGCCAGCAGATTGTCGTGGGGGCCCCAGGGACCCCTCCACTTT. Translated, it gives CASRLSWGPQGPLHF.

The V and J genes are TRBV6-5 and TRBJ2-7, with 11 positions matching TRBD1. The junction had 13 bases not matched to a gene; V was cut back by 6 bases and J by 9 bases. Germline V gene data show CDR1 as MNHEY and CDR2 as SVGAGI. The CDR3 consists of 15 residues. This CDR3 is CASRPGTGGSPMQYF. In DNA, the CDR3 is TGTGCCAGCAGACCCGGGACAGGGGGATCTCCCATGCAGTACTTC.

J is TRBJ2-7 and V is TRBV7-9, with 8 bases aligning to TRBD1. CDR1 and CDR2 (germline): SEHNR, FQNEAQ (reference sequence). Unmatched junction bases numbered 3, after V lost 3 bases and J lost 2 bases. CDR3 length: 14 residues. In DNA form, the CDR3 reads TGTGCCAGCAGCTTGGCCAGGGGGCCCTACGAGCAGTACTTC. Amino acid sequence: CASSLARGPYEQYF.

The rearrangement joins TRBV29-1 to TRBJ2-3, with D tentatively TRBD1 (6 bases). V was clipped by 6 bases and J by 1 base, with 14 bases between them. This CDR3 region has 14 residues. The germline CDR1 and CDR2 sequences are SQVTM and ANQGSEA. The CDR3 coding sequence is TGCAGCGTAAAACAGGGCCTCCGCACAGATACGCAGTATTTT. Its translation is CSVKQGLRTDTQYF.

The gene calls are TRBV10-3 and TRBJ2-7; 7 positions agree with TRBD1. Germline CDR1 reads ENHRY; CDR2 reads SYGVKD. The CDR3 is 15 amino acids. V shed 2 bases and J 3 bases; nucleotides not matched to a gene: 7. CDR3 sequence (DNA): TGTGCCATCAGTGAGGCCCGGGACAGCCGCTACGAGCAGTACTTC. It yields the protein CAISEARDSRYEQYF.

As DNA, the CDR3 is TGTGCCAGCAGCTTTAGTGGCGGAGGAGAGACCCAGTACTTC. It specifies CASSFSGGGETQYF. The V call is TRBV7-8, the J call TRBJ2-5, with D perhaps matching TRBD2 (5 bases). CDR1 is SGHVS, CDR2 FQNEAQ, per germline. The CDR3 totals 14 residues. Trimming took 3 bases from V and 4 from J, leaving 12 bases between them.

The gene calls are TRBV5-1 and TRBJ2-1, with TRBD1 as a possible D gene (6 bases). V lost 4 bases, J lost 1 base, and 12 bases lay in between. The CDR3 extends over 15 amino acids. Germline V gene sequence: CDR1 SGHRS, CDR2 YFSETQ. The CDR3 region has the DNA TGCGCCAGCAGCCCTCAGGGGCAGTCCTACAATGAGCAGTTCTTC. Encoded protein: CASSPQGQSYNEQFF. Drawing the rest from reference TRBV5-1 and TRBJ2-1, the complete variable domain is KAGVTQTPRYLIKTRGQQVTLSCSPISGHRSVSWYQQTPGQGLQFLFEYFSETQRNKGNFPGRFSGRQFSNSRSEMNVSTLELGDSALYLCASSPQGQSYNEQFFGPGTRLTVL.

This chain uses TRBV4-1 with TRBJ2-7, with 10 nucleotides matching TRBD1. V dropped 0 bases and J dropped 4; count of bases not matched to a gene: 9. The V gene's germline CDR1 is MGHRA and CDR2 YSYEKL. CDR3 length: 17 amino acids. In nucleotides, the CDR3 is TGCGCCAGCAGCCAAGAAGATCCGACAGGGGGCGGGTACGAGCAGTACTTC. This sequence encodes CASSQEDPTGGGYEQYF.

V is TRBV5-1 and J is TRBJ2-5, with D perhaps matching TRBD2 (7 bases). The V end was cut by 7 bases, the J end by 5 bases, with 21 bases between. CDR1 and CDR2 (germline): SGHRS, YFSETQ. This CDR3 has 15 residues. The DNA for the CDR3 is TGCGCCAGCTACATTGGTCGGGGGGCCGTGGAGACCCAGTACTTC. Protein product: CASYIGRGAVETQYF.

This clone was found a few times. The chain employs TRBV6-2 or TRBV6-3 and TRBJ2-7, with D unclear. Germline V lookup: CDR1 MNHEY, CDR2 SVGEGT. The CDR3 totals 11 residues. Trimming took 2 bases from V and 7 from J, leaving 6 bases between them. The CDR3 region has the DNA TGTGCCAGCAGTTACGCCAGGGAGCAGTACTTC. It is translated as CASSYAREQYF.